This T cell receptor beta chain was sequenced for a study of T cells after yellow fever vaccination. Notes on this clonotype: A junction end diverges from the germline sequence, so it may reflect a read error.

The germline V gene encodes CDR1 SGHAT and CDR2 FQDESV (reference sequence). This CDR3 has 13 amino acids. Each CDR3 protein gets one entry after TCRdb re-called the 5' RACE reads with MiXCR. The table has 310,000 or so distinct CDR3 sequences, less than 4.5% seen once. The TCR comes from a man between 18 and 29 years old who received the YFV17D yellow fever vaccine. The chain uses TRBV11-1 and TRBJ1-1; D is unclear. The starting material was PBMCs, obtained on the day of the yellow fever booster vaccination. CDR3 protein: CASSLEGYTVAFF. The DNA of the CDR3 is TGTGCCAGCAGCTTAGAAGGATACACTGTAGCTTTCTTT.